A single sample is the source of the 9 T cell receptor beta chains below, sequenced in a study of T cell responses to AZD1222 COVID-19 vaccine. Here immunoSEQ multiplex PCR was the method, and the copy in TCRdb shows in-frame clones only, minus some. The sample shows 100,000 to 110,000 clones, 70% to 90% of them seen only once. This specimen was peripheral blood, taken on day 0 of MenACWY control vaccination. These receptors originate from an adult in good health.

The rearrangement links TRBV9 to TRBJ2-2; 9 bases are shared with TRBD2. The CDR3 totals 16 residues. Germline V gives CDR1 SGDLS, CDR2 YYNGEE. V trimming: 5 bases; J trimming: 7 bases; junction bases outside the gene matches: 12. Here the CDR3 reads CASSPRAGGYYGELFF. For the CDR3, the DNA is TGTGCCAGCAGTCCGAGGGCGGGAGGGTACTACGGGGAGCTGTTTTTT.

This clone is a singleton in its sample. The chain is built from TRBV7-3 and TRBJ2-1; D call uncertain. V shed 1 base and J shed 5 bases, with 6 bases lying between them. Germline V gene lookup returns CDR1 SGHTA and CDR2 FQGTGA. The CDR3 is 13 amino acids. CDR3 bases: TGTGCCAGCAGCTTAAGCGTCGACAATGAGCAGTTCTTC. Translated: CASSLSVDNEQFF.

This clone is termed medium-sized. The chain couples TRBV5-1 to TRBJ1-6, with unresolved D. The germline CDR1 and CDR2 sequences are SGHRS and YFSETQ. Trimming removed 7 bases at V and 7 bases at J, with 12 bases between. This CDR3 is 13 amino acids long. The CDR3 DNA is TGCGCCAGCGGGAGGGCAGGCAATTCACCCCTCCACTTT. This translates into CASGRAGNSPLHF.

The chain has TRBV19 and TRBJ1-4; 9 bases align to TRBD1. The V gene end was trimmed by 9 bases and the J gene end by 3 bases; junction bases not matched to a gene: 5. CDR1 and CDR2 from the germline V gene are LNHDA and SQIVND (reference sequence). The CDR3 extends over 14 amino acids. Here the CDR3 reads CASRQGEPNEKLFF. The DNA of the CDR3 is TGTGCCAGCAGACAGGGGGAGCCTAATGAAAAACTGTTTTTT.

The table lists this clone with a count of one. This sample also contains other DNA sequences that code for the same CDR3. This chain joins TRBV7-9 and TRBJ1-5; no clear D. CDR1 and CDR2 from the germline V gene are SEHNR and FQNEAQ (reference sequence). The germline V and J ends were trimmed by 8 bases and 2 bases, with 7 bases remaining between them. CDR3 length equals 12 residues. The CDR3 here is CASSRGNQPQHF. Written as DNA, the CDR3 is TGTGCCAGCTCGAGGGGCAATCAGCCCCAGCATTTT.

This sequence joins TRBV30 and TRBJ1-2; D perhaps matches TRBD1 (5 bases). Germline CDR1 and CDR2: GTSNPN and SVGIG (reference sequence). The V and J ends lost 4 bases and 5 bases respectively, with 17 bases between them. The CDR3 consists of 14 residues. The CDR3 DNA reads TGTGCCTGGACTCTGGAAGGAGGGGCTTATGGCTACACCTTC. Protein sequence: CAWTLEGGAYGYTF. Combining the CDR3 with reference TRBV30 and TRBJ1-2 gives the whole variable domain SQTIHQWPATLVQPVGSPLSLECTVEGTSNPNLYWYRQAAGRGLQLLFYSVGIGQISSEVPQNLSASRPQDRQFILSSKKLLLSDSGFYLCAWTLEGGAYGYTFGSGTRLTVV.

The chain combines TRBV30 with TRBJ1-2, with D tentatively TRBD1 (5 bases). The CDR3 covers 14 residues. The ends were cut back, 0 bases at V and 4 bases at J, with 12 bases in the middle. From germline, CDR1 is GTSNPN and CDR2 SVGIG (reference sequence). The CDR3 reads CAWSVPGTIYGYTF. The CDR3 DNA reads as TGTGCCTGGAGTGTACCCGGGACCATCTATGGCTACACCTTC.

This chain connects TRBV30 to TRBJ1-1; D uncertain. V dropped 0 bases and J dropped 1 base, with 6 bases sitting between them. Germline CDR1 reads GTSNPN; CDR2 reads SVGIG (reference sequence). CDR3 length: 13 residues. The DNA for the CDR3 is TGTGCCTGGAGTGTACGCCAGAACACTGAAGCTTTCTTT. It translates to CAWSVRQNTEAFF.

V and J are TRBV7-2 and TRBJ2-3, with 9 bases identical to TRBD1. There are 15 residues in the CDR3. Germline loops: CDR1 SGHTA, CDR2 FQGNSA. V lost 6 bases and J lost 4; bases outside the gene matches: 8. The CDR3 sequence is CASSRGQGGPDTQYF. CDR3 in DNA: TGTGCCAGCAGTAGGGGACAGGGAGGACCAGATACGCAGTATTTT. Filled out from reference TRBV7-2 and TRBJ2-3, the complete variable domain reads GAGVSQSPSNKVTEKGKDVELRCDPISGHTALYWYRQSLGQGLEFLIYFQGNSAPDKSGLPSDRFSAERTGGSVSTLTIQRTQQEDSAVYLCASSRGQGGPDTQYFGPGTRLTVL.